Listed here are 7 T cell receptor beta chains from one sample, sequenced in a study of blood T cell repertoires in COVID-19 (dated by TCRdb to about 2020). The protocol used for the library was the immunoSEQ multiplex PCR assay. Entries here come from immuneACCESS through TCRdb and include only in-frame sequences with V and J called. Some clones fail to appear in such tables; in the studies checked, an unresolved V gene covers under half of the shortfall, and the cause of the remainder is unknown. The sample table shows over 200,000 clones, and around 90% are seen once. Approximately 0.7% of the sample lies in the top ten. Sequences were obtained from peripheral blood. The source is a human donor in a cohort sampled during active COVID-19.

This clone was picked up one time. The chain links TRBV5-5 to TRBJ2-1; D is possibly TRBD1 (6 bases). With 4 bases removed from V and 10 bases from J, the gap between germline ends came to 33 bases. Per the germline V gene, CDR1 is SGHKS and CDR2 is YYEKEE (reference sequence). CDR3 size: 19 residues. CDR3 sequence (DNA): TGTGCCAGCAGCCCATTAAGCTCCGGGTTCGACAGGCGTGCCCTCGAGCAGTTCTTC. Translated: CASSPLSSGFDRRALEQFF.

The CDR3 sequence: CASSPGTTSGDQYF. The CDR3, as DNA: TGCGCCAGCAGCCCTGGGACTACCTCCGGGGACCAGTACTTC. J is TRBJ2-5 and V is TRBV5-1; the match to TRBD2 covers 7 bases. V was pared by 4 bases and J by 10 bases, with 13 bases of the junction left unmatched. Germline values: CDR1 SGHRS, CDR2 YFSETQ. The CDR3 is 14 residues long.

This clone has only a few counts. The rearrangement uses TRBV12-3 or TRBV12-4 and TRBJ1-6, with D unresolved. V dropped 1 base and J dropped 8 bases, with 6 bases sitting between them. This CDR3 spans 13 amino acids. The CDR3 protein is CASSLVQDSPLHF. The CDR3 region has the DNA TGTGCCAGCAGTTTAGTGCAGGATTCACCCCTCCACTTT.

The chain employs TRBV6-2 or TRBV6-3 and TRBJ2-7, with D unclear. Looked up from germline, CDR1 is MNHEY and CDR2 is SVGEGT. The CDR3 runs to 12 residues. V was trimmed by 2 bases and J by 7 bases, leaving 9 bases between them. Here the CDR3 reads CASSYGRWEQYF. Written as DNA, the CDR3 is TGTGCCAGCAGTTACGGGCGTTGGGAGCAGTACTTC.

This clone was detected only a few times. The chain employs TRBV7-3 and TRBJ1-2; no reliable D call. Germline V gene sequence: CDR1 SGHTA, CDR2 FQGTGA. Trimming pared 1 base from V and 1 base from J, leaving 7 bases between. The CDR3 sequence is 14 residues long. Here the CDR3 DNA reads TGTGCCAGCAGCTTAATTCCCCTTAACTATGGCTACACCTTC. Amino acids: CASSLIPLNYGYTF.

The rearrangement joins TRBV9 to TRBJ2-1; TRBD2 agrees at 10 bases. CDR1 and CDR2 (germline): SGDLS, YYNGEE. V lost 0 bases to trimming and J lost 6 bases; unmatched junction nucleotides: 6. The length of the CDR3 is 16 residues. Here the CDR3 DNA reads TGTGCCAGCAGCGTAGGTCCTAGCGGGAGTAGCAATGAGCAGTTCTTC. Translation gives CASSVGPSGSSNEQFF.

V and J are TRBV11-1 and TRBJ2-7; tentatively, D is TRBD1 (5 bases). Trimming left V 5 bases short and J 3 bases short, with 20 bases between. Germline V gene lookup returns CDR1 SGHAT and CDR2 FQDESV (reference sequence). This CDR3 contains 16 residues. CDR3 sequence: CASSPYRWGSVYEQYF. As DNA, the CDR3 is TGTGCCAGCAGCCCCTACAGGTGGGGTAGTGTCTACGAGCAGTACTTC.